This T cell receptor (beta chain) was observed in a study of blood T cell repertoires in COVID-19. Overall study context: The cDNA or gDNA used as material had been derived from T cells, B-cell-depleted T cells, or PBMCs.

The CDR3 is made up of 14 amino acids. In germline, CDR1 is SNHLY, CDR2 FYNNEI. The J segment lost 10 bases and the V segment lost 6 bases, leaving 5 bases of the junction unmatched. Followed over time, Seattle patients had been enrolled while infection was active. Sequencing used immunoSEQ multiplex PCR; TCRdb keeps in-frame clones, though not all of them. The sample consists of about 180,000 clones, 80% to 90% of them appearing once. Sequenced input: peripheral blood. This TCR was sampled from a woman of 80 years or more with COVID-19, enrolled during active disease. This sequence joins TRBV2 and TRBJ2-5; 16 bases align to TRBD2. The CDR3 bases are TGTGCCAGCAGCATGGGACTAGCGGGAGGGGTCCAGTACTTC. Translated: CASSMGLAGGVQYF.